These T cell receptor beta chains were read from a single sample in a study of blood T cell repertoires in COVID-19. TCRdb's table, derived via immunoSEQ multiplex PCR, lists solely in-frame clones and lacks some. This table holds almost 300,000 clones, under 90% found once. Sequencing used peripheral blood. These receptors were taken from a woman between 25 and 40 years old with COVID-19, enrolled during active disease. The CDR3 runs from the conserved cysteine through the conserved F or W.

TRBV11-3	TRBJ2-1	CASSLGGNSYNEQFF
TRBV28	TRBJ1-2	CAIQLRGKYGYTF
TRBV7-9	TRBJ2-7	CATYGGEYEQYF
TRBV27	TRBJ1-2	CASRTEANYGYTF
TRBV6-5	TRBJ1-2	CASSYSRGQGLYYTF
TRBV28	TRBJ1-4	CASEGGGETNEKLFF
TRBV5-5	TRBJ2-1	CASSPPSGGLYNEQFF
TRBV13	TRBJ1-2	CASSGGQGAFYGYTF
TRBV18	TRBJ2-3	CASSLAGGGVDTQYF
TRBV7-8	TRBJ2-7	CASSFGLAGASSYEQYF
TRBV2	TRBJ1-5	CASSVQDQPQHF
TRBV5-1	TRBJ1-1	CASSSQDSRGEAFF
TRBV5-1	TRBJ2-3	CASSLEGGEDTQYF
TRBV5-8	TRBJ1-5	CASSPTGRNQPQHF
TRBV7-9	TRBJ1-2	CASSPMGQSGNYGYTF
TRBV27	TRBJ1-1	CASQRGNTEAFF
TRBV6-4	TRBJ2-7	CASSQASGYSKLGEQYF
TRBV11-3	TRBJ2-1	CAHGLGGHNEQFF
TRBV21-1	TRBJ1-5	CASSTQVATGCGANQPQHF
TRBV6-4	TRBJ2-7	CASPGSKQYF
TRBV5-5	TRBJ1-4	CASSTQATGSKANEKLFF
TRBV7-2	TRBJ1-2	CASSLRQNYGYTF
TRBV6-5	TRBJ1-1	CASSYSTVNTEAFF
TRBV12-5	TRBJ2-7	CASGPRDIPYEQYF
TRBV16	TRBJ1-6	CASSQPRTGVLDSPLHF
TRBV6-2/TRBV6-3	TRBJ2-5	CASSYGGRLGETQYF
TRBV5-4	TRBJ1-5	CASSLGTENQPQHF
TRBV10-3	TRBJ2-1	CAISETRTAKQFF
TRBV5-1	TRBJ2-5	CASSLAGTSEETQYF
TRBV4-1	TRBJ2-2	CASRGGTGELFF
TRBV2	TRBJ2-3	CASSRQGVDTQYF
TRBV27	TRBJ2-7	CASSLLTGTGGPYEQYF
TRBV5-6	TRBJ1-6	CASSYGGNSPLHF
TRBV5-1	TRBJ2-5	CASSLYGTSGAPDQETQYF
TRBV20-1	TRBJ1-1	CSASNTEAFF
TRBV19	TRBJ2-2	CASSIVETGYTGELFF
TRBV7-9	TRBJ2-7	CASSPTGGVEQYF
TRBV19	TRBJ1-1	CASRASGVWTEAFF
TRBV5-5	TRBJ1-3	CASSYRDREVGNTIYF
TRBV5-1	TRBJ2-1	CASSSTSGGSGVQFF
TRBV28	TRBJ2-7	CASRGGSSNREQYF
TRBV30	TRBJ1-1	CAWSAGTGTEAFF
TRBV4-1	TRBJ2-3	CASSQDPPLAGRTDTQYF
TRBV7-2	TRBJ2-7	CASLGQGSDWILYEQYF
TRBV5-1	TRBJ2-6	CASSPTDSGANVLTF
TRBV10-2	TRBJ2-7	CASSAERGGGYEQYF
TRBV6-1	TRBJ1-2	CASSERTGGTGYTF
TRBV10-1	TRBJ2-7	CASSGQGYEQYF
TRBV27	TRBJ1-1	CASSSGHLNTEAFF
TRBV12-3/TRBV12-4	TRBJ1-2	CASRPTGFYGYTF
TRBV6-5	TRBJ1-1	CASSYSWGGDTEAFF
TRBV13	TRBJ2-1	CASSSGLAVINNEQFF
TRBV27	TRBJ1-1	CASRVGGGEAFF
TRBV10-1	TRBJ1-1	CASSAIDRDTEAFF